This T cell receptor beta chain is drawn from a study of T cell responses to AZD1222 COVID-19 vaccine. The V end was cut by 2 bases, the J end by 0 bases, with 16 bases between. This CDR3 spans 17 amino acids. Germline loops: CDR1 GTSNPN, CDR2 SVGIG (reference sequence). Turning to this clone: Its antigen remains unidentified.

Sequenced by immunoSEQ multiplex PCR; TCRdb stores in-frame clones only, minus some. The sample gives 95,000 to 150,000 clones, 88% of which show up once; 2.4% is in the top ten. Findings and caveats of the study: Most donors were white British and more were female, and clonal diversity was possibly underestimated.

This chain connects TRBV30 to TRBJ1-4; D gene unclear. The sequenced sample was peripheral blood, obtained on day 0 of AZD1222 vaccination. The sequence was collected from an adult in good health. In DNA, the CDR3 is TGTGCCTGGAGTTTTTTAGGGTTAACTGCAACTAATGAAAAACTGTTTTTT. This encodes CAWSFLGLTATNEKLFF.